This TCR beta chain stems from a study of cytomegalovirus exposure and HLA in healthy donors (dated by TCRdb to about 2017). Concerning the study at large: In an earlier analysis of under 600 of the donors, 276 Gb of sequence data and 117 million unique TCR beta sequences from roughly 180 million T cells were reported. An early release that covered about 600 HLA-typed donors contained approximately 300 gigabases of sequencing data and about 93 million unique TCR sequences. Because of strong linkage in the cohort, five DR-DQ haplotypes were treated as single units for association and clustering. Rather than drawing on any new phenotypic data, the later analysis identified candidate immune exposures from TCR beta sequences and the way those sequences occurred across donors. Every discovery cohort repertoire had been produced on one sequencing platform. The number of typed donors differed by locus: about 629-630 for A, B, C, DRB1 and DQB1; 500 to 550 for DQA1; some 590 for DPA1; and 400 to 480 for DPB1. A later analysis re-examined previously published TCR beta repertoires from roughly 650 donors and added high-resolution HLA genotyping to investigate patterns of TCR occurrence. In addition to the first cohort of hundreds of subjects, a separate validation cohort of under 150 different subjects was used. An earlier analysis of 587 of the donors applied high-throughput TCR beta sequencing to assess whether each TCR beta V gene segment acted as functional or pseudogenic. A later genetic analysis used genome-wide SNP genotypes for about 60% of the roughly 700 donors, treating that subset as a discovery cohort. High-throughput TCR immunosequencing, statistical association of individual TCRs with disease status, and machine learning were combined to predict cytomegalovirus infection status. The T cell repertoires of roughly 660 subjects were profiled by immunosequencing and related to cytomegalovirus serostatus. Alongside the repertoire data, information on donor age, sex, ethnicity and CMV serostatus was compiled. On average, 235,054 unique TCR beta nucleotide sequences were sequenced per donor among a few hundred genotyped donors of the cohort, with around 19% of those sequences being non-productive. Among the 398 genotyped donors, around 79% belonged to the genetic ancestry cluster associated with self-reported Caucasian donors. HLA typing included class I and class II loci at four-digit resolution. The aim of the study was to test whether cataloging public T cell receptors could identify signatures of past pathogen exposure. Broad study findings and their caveats: A few of the identified cytomegalovirus-associated TCR beta chains were confirmed in vitro to be specific for cytomegalovirus antigens. Most TCR sequences were seen in very few donors, while some public TCRs were found in many individuals. The cohort was sequenced for TCR beta chains only, and without alpha or paired-chain data the features that could be detected were limited. In a later analysis, TCR association rates were found to vary across HLA loci, with the most associated TCRs seen for DRB1 alleles and the fewest for HLA-C alleles. According to a later genetic analysis, donors in an Asian-associated ancestry cluster had fewer N-insertions in productive TCRs than the roughly 670-donor mean. Immune exposure information for the cohort was limited to CMV serostatus. The sequencing pipeline was judged likely to have produced a cluster of highly shared sequence variants as a technical artifact. Correlated functional status among segregating V segments might be attributable to linkage disequilibrium, but an unknown experimental factor could not be ruled out. Cytomegalovirus status was reported to be diagnosed by the classifier with high specificity and sensitivity in both the original and validation cohorts. Some IMGT-functional V segments, including TRBV6-2 and TRBV6-3, could not be distinguished by the 87-base-pair reads and were therefore excluded. According to a later analysis, parvovirus B19, influenza, CMV and Epstein-Barr virus appeared linked to several top co-occurrence clusters. Presence/absence analyses assumed roughly uniform sequencing depth across donors, an assumption that may not hold. Because counts were too low, roughly 18 rarely observed V segments, including chromosome 9 orphons, were left out of the earlier analysis of roughly 600 of the donors. A later genetic analysis associated a missense DCLRE1C variant with V-gene and J-gene trimming of TCR beta chains, and an independent cohort replicated the association. A total of about 150 TCR beta chains were listed by the study as associated with cytomegalovirus. In an earlier analysis of fewer than 750 of the donors, most TCR beta V segments were observed in productive rearrangements about 90% or about 30% of the time, broadly matching IMGT annotations. In a later analysis, HLA-associated TCR beta chains showed more clonal expansion and lower generation probabilities than non-associated chains that were equally common. A further reported finding was that TCR beta sequences accurately predicted the HLA-A and HLA-B alleles for most subjects in the first cohort. At a false discovery rate of 0.05, a later analysis linked 16,000 or so TCR beta sequences to specific HLA alleles. Assigning TCR associations to individual alleles was difficult when HLA alleles, especially DR and DQ, strongly co-occurred. According to a later analysis, most CMV-associated TCR beta chains appeared to be HLA-restricted, and the HLA associations seemed to be driven largely by CMV exposure. Because some donors lacked HLA typing at each locus, the association tests relied only on the typed subset. It was suggested by the authors that the approach could potentially be generalized to other disease states and immunological phenotypes.

The cohort comprised some 730 healthy bone marrow donors. All cohort members were sampled while nominally healthy, although unrecorded immune exposures were likely present. The donor tested CMV seronegative and was one of the 352 seronegative cohort members. A peripheral blood sample was collected from each donor, and TCR beta sequencing was performed on peripheral blood mononuclear cells. The Qiagen DNeasy Blood Extraction Kit was used to extract genomic DNA from the blood cell samples. In the case of this clone: No antigen is known for it. Base-call qualities are not available, and no considerably larger clone is one nucleotide away.

The library was produced with the immunoSEQ multiplex PCR assay. For the multiplex PCR, a mixture combining 60 forward primers for TCR Vbeta segments and 13 reverse primers for TCR Jbeta segments was used. The CDR3 region of rearranged TCR beta genes was amplified from genomic DNA by a multiplex PCR assay. The amplified TCR beta libraries were sequenced on the Illumina HiSeq System as 87-base-pair reads. In the paper's pipeline: In a later analysis, tens of millions of unique TCR beta chains were counted across the 690 or so repertoires, and around 10 million of these chains were shared by at least two donors. To remove PCR and sequencing errors, raw reads were error-corrected and collapsed into unique sequences using a nearest-neighbor algorithm that merged closely related sequences. Alignment of CDR3 sequences to IMGT reference sequences was used to assign V, D and J gene segments. For a sequence to be retained, a match of at least six nucleotides was required to both a V gene segment and a J gene segment. A rearrangement counted as productive if the CDR3 had no stop codons and remained in frame with V and J, and every other rearrangement counted as non-productive. Following IMGT convention, CDR3 was defined as the stretch from the second conserved V-encoded cysteine to the conserved J-encoded phenylalanine. In an earlier analysis of 587 of the donors, sequences lacking an unambiguous match to a single V gene segment were excluded. In an earlier analysis of 587 of the donors, a V segment was called functional when productive rearrangements were above 56.7%, and segregating when the standard deviation between donors exceeded 5%. To diagnose cytomegalovirus status from the catalog of TCR beta chain sequences, a statistical classification framework was built. In a later analysis, V and J genes were assigned by comparing TCR nucleotide sequences against IMGT/GENE-DB human TR gene sequences. A later analysis assigned CDR3 sequences and most-parsimonious VDJ recombination scenarios with the TCRdist pipeline. In a later analysis, every TCR beta chain was defined by the combination of its CDR3 amino acid sequence and its V-gene family, and reads without a unique V-gene family were dropped. As a way to deal with suspected cross-contamination and a sequencing artifact, a later analysis dropped 640 or so nucleotide sequences that were highly shared and had low generation probability. A later analysis calculated a clonal expansion index for each public chain from normalized within-repertoire ranks of inferred template counts. In a later analysis, generation probabilities were computed using a VDJ recombination model fitted to out-of-frame rearrangements, and the results were checked against IGoR. In a later analysis, hypergeometric tests were used to score TCR-TCR, TCR-HLA and TCR-CMV co-occurrence, with a repertoire-size bias correction applied to TCR pairs. False discovery rates were estimated in a later analysis by permuting HLA or CMV assignments 20 times. In a later analysis, co-occurring TCRs were grouped using DBSCAN, and TCRdist sequence similarity was added for clustering within HLA-allele-positive subsets. Repertoires with fewer than 30,000 or more than 120,000 public chains were left out of co-occurrence clustering, as were five repertoires with anomalous nucleotide sharing. TCRdb retrieved this table from immuneACCESS and kept in-frame rearrangements only. Not all clones are present; in checked studies, unresolved V genes account for under half, and no reason is known for the remainder. V and J calls and clone size are as listed in that table; D and trimming were resolved from the DNA. In this sample the table shows about 140,000 clones, about 84% of which occur a single time. The leading ten clones occupy approximately 2.5% of the sample.

The CDR3 runs 15 residues from the cysteine to the phenylalanine. Left in the record is the CDR3 DNA by itself, 45 bases read in frame from the first base. V loses 2 bases, J loses 4 bases, and the germline ends lie 14 bases apart. Looking up the germline V gene (reference sequence) yields CDR1 LNHDA and CDR2 SQIVND. Sequencing was done on a sample of PBMCs. The source of this sequence is a man aged 45-60 years in good health and CMV-seronegative. The rearranged chain carries TRBV19 and TRBJ1-2, with TRBD1 tentatively as D gene (5 bases match). The encoded CDR3 is CASSIRAGSGYGYTF. At the DNA level, the sequence is TGTGCCAGTAGTATAAGGGCAGGGTCGGGCTATGGCTACACCTTC. Extended through the reference TRBV19 and TRBJ1-2 proteins, this CDR3 yields the full variable domain: DGGITQSPKYLFRKEGQNVTLSCEQNLNHDAMYWYRQDPGQGLRLIYYSQIVNDFQKGDIAEGYSVSREKKESFPLTVTSAQKNPTAFYLCASSIRAGSGYGYTFGSGTRLTVV.